This T cell receptor (beta chain) was found in a study of blood T cell repertoires in COVID-19. Study at large: The origin of the acute and convalescent COVID-19 samples was the United States, Italy and Spain. From T cells, B-cell-depleted T cells, or PBMCs came the material, which was cDNA or gDNA.

As processed by the authors: Estimation of nucleated cell counts was performed using reference gene primer amplification. Profiling relied on immunoSEQ multiplex PCR, and the TCRdb table lists in-frame clones only, not all of them. The V and J calls and clone size come from that table; D and trimming were worked out from the DNA. This table holds tens of thousands of clones, 70% to 90% found once. The CDR3 covers 14 residues. Germline lookup yields CDR1 MGHRA and CDR2 YSYEKL. The V gene lost 4 bases and the J gene lost 10 bases, with 17 bases spanning the gap. This receptor was identified in a human donor with active COVID-19. The donor label of this sample is uncertain. The gene calls are TRBV4-1 and TRBJ2-1, with D possibly being TRBD1 (6 bases). The sample consisted of peripheral blood. The CDR3 sequence: CASSRNTGFWEQFF. CDR3 nucleotide sequence: TGCGCCAGCAGCCGGAACACAGGGTTTTGGGAGCAGTTCTTC.